The next 18 T cell receptor beta chains were all read from a single sample in a study of graft-versus-host responses after intestinal transplantation. Their target antigens are unknown. Sequencing used immunoSEQ multiplex PCR; TCRdb keeps in-frame clones, though not all of them. The table lists approximately 79,000 clones, around 83% of them singletons, with roughly 0.83% in the top ten. Sequencing used unstimulated CD4+ T cells sorted from spleen or lymph node cells, obtained before intestinal transplant. The source is a human donor who received an intestinal transplant.

The gene calls are TRBV2 and TRBJ2-1, with 7 positions matching TRBD2. This CDR3 has 12 residues. Germline values: CDR1 SNHLY, CDR2 FYNNEI. V lost 3 bases, J lost 15 bases, and 8 bases stayed unmatched. This CDR3 reads CASSDLAATGFF. The DNA of the CDR3 is TGTGCCAGCAGTGACCTAGCGGCAACGGGGTTCTTC.

The V call is TRBV19, the J call TRBJ1-5; D may be TRBD1 (6 bases). Germline V gene data show CDR1 as LNHDA and CDR2 as SQIVND (reference sequence). Deletions cut 5 bases from V and 3 bases from J, with 14 bases between. The length of the CDR3 is 15 residues. For the CDR3, the DNA is TGTGCCAGTAGTCCCCGGGGGGCCCCCAATCAGCCCCAGCATTTT. Protein: CASSPRGAPNQPQHF.

This chain links TRBV28 with TRBJ1-4; 9 nucleotides match TRBD1. J lost 5 bases, V lost 6 bases, and 4 bases had no gene match. Germline V gene lookup returns CDR1 MDHEN and CDR2 SYDVKM. CDR3 size: 14 residues. The CDR3 is CASRPTGGNEKLFF. CDR3 coding DNA: TGTGCCAGCAGACCGACAGGGGGGAATGAAAAACTGTTTTTT.

This chain connects TRBV5-4 to TRBJ1-3, with a weak D call TRBD1 (5 bases). Looked up from germline, CDR1 is SGHNT and CDR2 is YYREEE (reference sequence). Trimming cost V 4 bases and J 0 bases, with 17 bases left between them. The CDR3 consists of 17 residues. CDR3 nucleotide sequence: TGTGCCAGCAGCCGATTCTACGCCGGGGGCTCTGGAAACACCATATATTTT. It codes for CASSRFYAGGSGNTIYF. The variable domain in full, completed from reference TRBV5-4 and TRBJ1-3, reads ETGVTQSPTHLIKTRGQQVTLRCSSQSGHNTVSWYQQALGQGPQFIFQYYREEENGRGNFPPRFSGLQFPNYSSELNVNALELDDSALYLCASSRFYAGGSGNTIYFGEGSWLTVV.

The chain joins TRBV6-1 to TRBJ1-6; the match to TRBD1 covers 8 bases. The junction had 11 bases not matched to a gene; V was cut back by 6 bases and J by 13 bases. This CDR3 spans 14 amino acids. Germline V CDR1 and CDR2: MNHNS, SASEGT. CDR3 residues: CASSAGTGFLPLHF. The CDR3 nucleotides read TGTGCCAGCAGCGCCGGGACAGGCTTTCTCCCCCTCCACTTT.

The CDR3, as DNA: TGTGCCAGCTCACCATCGGGACAGGGGGCCGGCGAGCAGTACTTC. This gives the protein CASSPSGQGAGEQYF. This chain connects TRBV18 to TRBJ2-7, with 12 bases lining up with TRBD1. V dropped 2 bases and J dropped 6; count of bases not matched to a gene: 5. Germline assignment: CDR1 KGHSH and CDR2 LQKENI. CDR3 length: 15 amino acids.

The rearrangement joins TRBV10-2 to TRBJ1-1; TRBD1 agrees at 7 bases. Unmatched junction bases numbered 3, after V lost 4 bases and J lost 4 bases. The CDR3 runs to 13 residues. The V gene's germline CDR1 is WSHSY and CDR2 SAAADI. Here the CDR3 reads CASSGQGTTEAFF. CDR3 nucleotide sequence: TGCGCCAGCAGTGGACAGGGTACCACTGAAGCTTTCTTT.

This chain joins TRBV4-2 and TRBJ2-1; the D gene is possibly TRBD2 (6 bases). Germline loops: CDR1 LGHNA, CDR2 YNFKEQ. The CDR3 loop spans 15 amino acids. The V end lost 0 bases, the J end lost 5 bases, and 11 bases lay between the germline ends. The CDR3 here is CASSQEGTFNNEQFF. The CDR3 DNA is TGTGCCAGCAGCCAAGAAGGGACTTTCAACAATGAGCAGTTCTTC.

V usage is TRBV5-1 and J usage is TRBJ1-4; 12 bases align to TRBD1. The junction had 4 bases not matched to a gene; V was cut back by 5 bases and J by 8 bases. The germline V gene encodes CDR1 SGHRS and CDR2 YFSETQ. The CDR3 length is 14 residues. The CDR3 DNA reads TGCGCCAGCAGAGGGACAGGGGGCAAGGAAAAACTGTTTTTT. As protein: CASRGTGGKEKLFF.

The genes are TRBV7-4 and TRBJ1-4; D is undetermined. The germline V gene encodes CDR1 SGHVT and CDR2 SQSDAQ. This CDR3 is built from 11 residues. Trimming pared 7 bases from V and 4 bases from J, leaving 4 bases between. CDR3 DNA sequence: TGTGCCAGCACCGTTAATGAAAAACTGTTTTTT. It codes for CASTVNEKLFF.

This clone is a singleton in its sample. This chain uses TRBV19 with TRBJ1-1; D remains unclear. The CDR3 sequence is 15 residues long. V lost 5 bases and J lost 1, with 14 bases in between. CDR1 and CDR2 (germline): LNHDA, SQIVND (reference sequence). The CDR3 is CASSYPYSGNTEAFF. The CDR3 nucleotides are TGTGCCAGTAGTTACCCCTACAGTGGGAACACTGAAGCTTTCTTT.

As for this clone: The same CDR3 is also encoded by other DNA sequences in this sample. The rearrangement joins TRBV20-1 to TRBJ2-1; D gene unclear. Germline CDR1 is DFQATT and CDR2 is SNEGSKA (reference sequence). The CDR3 has 11 residues. The germline V and J ends were trimmed by 5 bases and 6 bases, with 8 bases remaining between them. The chain's CDR3 is CSAPGPNEQFF. The CDR3 nucleotides are TGCAGTGCTCCCGGTCCCAATGAGCAGTTCTTC.

The CDR3 nucleotides are TGTGCCAGCAGCAAAAGGACACTAGCGAGGTACGAGCAGTACTTC. Its translation: CASSKRTLARYEQYF. The chain uses TRBV21-1 and TRBJ2-7; TRBD2 is the table's D call and was not checked against the DNA. TRBV21-1 is given as a pseudogene. This CDR3 is built from 15 residues.

This sequence joins TRBV28 and TRBJ1-5, with a tentative D call TRBD1 (6 bases). The CDR3 has 12 amino acids. The germline V and J ends were trimmed by 7 bases and 7 bases, with 11 bases remaining between them. Germline lookup yields CDR1 MDHEN and CDR2 SYDVKM. CDR3 residues: CASTGTKQPQHF. CDR3 in DNA: TGTGCCAGCACCGGGACAAAACAGCCCCAGCATTTT.

The V gene is TRBV28, the J gene TRBJ2-3; 11 bases fit TRBD2. The V gene end was trimmed by 6 bases and the J gene end by 4 bases; junction bases not matched to a gene: 9. CDR3 length equals 16 residues. In germline, CDR1 is MDHEN, CDR2 SYDVKM. The CDR3 sequence: CASRPHLAGGSDTQYF. DNA of the CDR3: TGTGCCAGCAGGCCCCATCTAGCGGGGGGATCAGATACGCAGTATTTT.

This chain's CDR3 is CASTSGGGQPQHF. The CDR3 nucleotides are TGTGCCAGCACATCAGGGGGCGGGCAGCCCCAGCATTTT. This chain connects TRBV2 to TRBJ1-5; 8 bases are a match to TRBD1. CDR1 SNHLY and CDR2 FYNNEI come from the germline V gene. Germline trimming cut 7 bases from V and 7 bases from J; bases unmatched to any gene: 6. The CDR3 loop spans 13 amino acids.

V gene TRBV7-2 combines with J gene TRBJ2-7; TRBD2 aligns across 7 bases. CDR1 SGHTA and CDR2 FQGNSA come from the germline V gene. Trimming at V came to 5 bases and at J to 0 bases, leaving 4 bases not matched to a gene. The CDR3 runs 14 residues. The CDR3 DNA reads as TGTGCCAGCAGCCGCGGGGGTTTCTCCTACGAGCAGTACTTC. Translated: CASSRGGFSYEQYF.

This clone has a handful of counts. The chain combines TRBV15 with TRBJ2-7; 12 nucleotides match TRBD2. This CDR3 contains 18 residues. Germline V gene lookup returns CDR1 LNHNV and CDR2 YYDKDF (reference sequence). J lost 2 bases, V lost 0 bases, and 8 bases had no gene match. The CDR3 region has the DNA TGTGCCACCAGCAGAGATCGCACTAGCGGGGGGATAACCTACGAGCAGTACTTC. Amino acid sequence: CATSRDRTSGGITYEQYF.